This T cell receptor (beta chain) originates from a study of shared clonotypes between healthy human individuals. Across the whole study: The plates for each donor numbered three CD4 naive, three CD4 memory, two CD8 naive and one CD8 memory.

Naive-designated CD8 cells lacked CD45RO, were positively enriched for CCR7, and omitted terminally differentiated effector memory CD45RA+ cells. Germline V gene lookup returns CDR1 WSHSY and CDR2 SAAADI. The CDR3 loop spans 18 amino acids. Germline trimming cut 2 bases from V and 4 bases from J; bases unmatched to any gene: 11. Sequencing was at deep level. Produced via immunoSEQ multiplex PCR; TCRdb's table is partial and in-frame only. The sample records a few million clones, over 85% being singletons. The specimen sequenced was naive CD8+ T cells from PBMCs. This clonotype was obtained from a man aged 18-30 years in good health. Some clones in this sample may be carry-over from other donors' samples. The chain couples TRBV10-2 to TRBJ2-3; 11 bases align to TRBD2. CDR3 nucleotide sequence: TGCGCCAGCAGTGAGACGAAGACTAGCGGGAAATGGTCAGATACGCAGTATTTT. It yields the protein CASSETKTSGKWSDTQYF.